The sequence of this TCR beta chain was determined in a study of cytomegalovirus exposure and HLA in healthy donors. Study context: The approximately 110 validation repertoires were reported in a later analysis to have been generated on the same platform as the approximately 700 first-cohort repertoires. Study-wide results and caveats: Specific recognition of CMV antigens was confirmed in vitro for a few chains (all CMV-associated). A list of about 180 TCR beta chains associated with cytomegalovirus was given.

Comment on this clone: Its antigen is undetermined.

V shed 5 bases and J shed 7 bases, with 14 bases lying between them. CDR1 and CDR2 (germline): SNHLY, FYNNEI. This CDR3 is built from 13 residues. Clones were read by immunoSEQ multiplex PCR, and TCRdb kept only the in-frame ones, dropping some. The profile shows approximately 230,000 clones, 87% of them singletons. The gene calls are TRBV2 and TRBJ1-1; D is possibly TRBD1 (6 bases). The sequence came from a man aged 18 to 29 in good health and CMV-seropositive. The sample comprised PBMCs. The CDR3 protein is CASSYQGTGEAFF. Written as DNA, the CDR3 is TGTGCCAGCAGTTACCAGGGGACCGGTGAAGCTTTCTTT. Combining the CDR3 with reference TRBV2 and TRBJ1-1 gives the whole variable domain EPEVTQTPSHQVTQMGQEVILRCVPISNHLYFYWYRQILGQKVEFLVSFYNNEISEKSEIFDDQFSVERPDGSNFTLKIRSTKLEDSAMYFCASSYQGTGEAFFGQGTRLTVV.